This T cell receptor beta chain came from a study of sequential checkpoint blockade in melanoma. The CDR3 contains 13 residues. The ends were cut back, 2 bases at V and 10 bases at J, with 14 bases in the middle. Germline CDR1 SGHTA, CDR2 FQGNSA. Treatment of the sample: randomized to nivolumab then ipilimumab (arm A) or the reverse (arm B). Profiling relied on immunoSEQ multiplex PCR, and the TCRdb table lists in-frame clones only, not all of them. The sample lists tens of thousands of clones; 75% to 85% were seen once. The sample consisted of CD8+ T cells sorted from blood (inferred from file names), taken from a patient given nivolumab and ipilimumab in sequence. The V and J genes are TRBV7-2 and TRBJ1-1, with unresolved D. The receptor's source is a human donor with melanoma. This CDR3 reads CASSLTFGEAAFF. CDR3 coding DNA: TGTGCCAGCAGCTTAACCTTTGGGGAGGCAGCTTTCTTT.